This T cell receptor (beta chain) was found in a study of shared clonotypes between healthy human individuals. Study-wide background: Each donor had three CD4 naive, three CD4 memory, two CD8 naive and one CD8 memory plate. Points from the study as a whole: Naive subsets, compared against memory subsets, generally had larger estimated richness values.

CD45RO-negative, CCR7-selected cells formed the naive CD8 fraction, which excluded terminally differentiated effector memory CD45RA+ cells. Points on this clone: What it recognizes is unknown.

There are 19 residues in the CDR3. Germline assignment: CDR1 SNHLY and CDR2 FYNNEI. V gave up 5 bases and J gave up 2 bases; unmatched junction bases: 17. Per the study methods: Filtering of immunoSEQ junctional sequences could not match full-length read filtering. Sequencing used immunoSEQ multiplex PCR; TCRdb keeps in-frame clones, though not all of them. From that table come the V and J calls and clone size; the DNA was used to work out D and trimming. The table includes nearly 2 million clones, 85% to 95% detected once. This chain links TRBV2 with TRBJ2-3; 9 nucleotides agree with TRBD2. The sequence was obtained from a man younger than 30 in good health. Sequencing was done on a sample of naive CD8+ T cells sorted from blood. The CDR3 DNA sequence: TGTGCCAGCAGTTACGATAGCGGGAGATCGGGAAGGGACACAGATACGCAGTATTTT. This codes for CASSYDSGRSGRDTDTQYF.